The rows below give T cell receptor beta chains drawn from one sample of a study of regulatory T cells in long-lasting Graves disease. TCRdb re-derived calls from the multiplex PCR reads in MiXCR, one entry per CDR3 protein. The data contain hundreds of thousands of distinct CDR3 sequences, approximately 29% of them singletons. Sample: peripheral blood mononuclear cells (PBMCs), taken when the disease was refractory, from a patient treated with antithyroid drugs. Receptors originate from a female donor with Graves disease. CDR3s include the opening cysteine and the closing phenylalanine or tryptophan. D genes are given only for firm matches. Size tells how often a clone was seen (once, few, many) or the class of an expanded clone, and some rows leave it out.

TRBJ1-5 | NA | few | TRBV12-3/TRBV12-4 | TGTGCCAGCAGTTTAGCGAGGGACCTGGCCCAGCCCCAGCATTTT | CASSLARDLAQPQHF
TRBJ2-2 | TRBD1 | NA | TRBV7-9 | TGTGCATACACCGGACAGGGGGCCGGGGAGCTGTTTTTT | CAYTGQGAGELFF
TRBJ2-5 | NA | NA | TRBV12-3/TRBV12-4 | TGTGCCAGCAGTTCAGGAGTCGGAGTGGGTGGGGAGACCCAGTACTTC | CASSSGVGVGGETQYF
TRBJ1-1 | NA | few | TRBV5-1 | TGCGCCAGCAGCTTAGGCGGAGGGGACTGGGGCACTGAAGCTTTCTTT | CASSLGGGDWGTEAFF
TRBJ2-7 | NA | NA | TRBV6-5 | TGTGCCAGCAGTTACAGGGACGGATACTACGAGCAGTACTTC | CASSYRDGYYEQYF
TRBJ2-7 | TRBD2 | few | TRBV14 | TGTGCCAGCAGCCACGGACTAGCGGACGAGCAGTACTTC | CASSHGLADEQYF
TRBJ2-7 | NA | few | TRBV3-1 | TGTGCCAGCAGCCAAGATCGGACCAATAAGGGCGAGCAGTACTTC | CASSQDRTNKGEQYF
TRBJ1-1 | NA | few | TRBV20-1 | TGCAGTGCTAGAGGCATGGGAGTAGTGCGGAACACTGAAGCTTTCTTT | CSARGMGVVRNTEAFF
TRBJ2-3 | TRBD1 | NA | TRBV29-1 | TGCAGCGTTAAGGCAGGGGGCGATTGGGGCAGCACAGATACGCAGTATTTT | CSVKAGGDWGSTDTQYF
TRBJ1-2 | NA | many | TRBV12-3/TRBV12-4 | TGTGCCAGCAGTTTAGCGCTGGCGGTCCCAGGCTACACCTTC | CASSLALAVPGYTF
TRBJ2-7 | NA | NA | TRBV28 | TGTGCCACCCAGAAGGGACACTCCTCCTACGAGCAGTACTTC | CATQKGHSSYEQYF
TRBJ1-1 | NA | many | TRBV2 | TGTGCCAGCAGTGATGAGCGGAGTTACGGCACTGAAGCCTTCTTT | CASSDERSYGTEAFF
TRBJ1-6 | TRBD1 | many | TRBV15 | TGTGCCACCAGGCTTGGGACAGAGTATAATTCACCCCTCCACTTT | CATRLGTEYNSPLHF
TRBJ2-1 | NA | few | TRBV12-3/TRBV12-4 | TGTGCCAGCAGTTTACTAGGCAATGAGCAGTTCTTC | CASSLLGNEQFF
TRBJ1-2 | TRBD1 | NA | TRBV25-1 | TGTGCCAGCAGTGGGACGGGACAGGGGTCTAACTATGGCTACACCTTC | CASSGTGQGSNYGYTF
TRBJ2-7 | TRBD2 | NA | TRBV6-1 | TGTGCCAGCGCCTTTGGACTAGCGGGAGCTGAGCAGTACTTC | CASAFGLAGAEQYF
TRBJ1-5 | NA | NA | TRBV27 | TGTGCCAGCAGTTTATCAGGGTGGGATCAGCCCCAGCATTTT | CASSLSGWDQPQHF
TRBJ2-2 | NA | few | TRBV10-3 | TGTGCCATTGGACGAGTGGGGGAGCTGTTTTTT | CAIGRVGELFF
TRBJ1-5 | TRBD1 | once | TRBV7-2 | TGTGCCAGCAGCGGGCGGGACAGGGCTTGGAATCAGCCCCAGCATTTT | CASSGRDRAWNQPQHF
TRBJ1-4 | NA | NA | TRBV7-3 | TGTGCCAGCAGCCAAGACAGAACTAATGAAAAACTGTTTTTT | CASSQDRTNEKLFF
TRBJ2-1 | NA | NA | TRBV20-1 | TGCAGTGCCGAGCGGAGGAGCTCCTACAATGAGCAGTTCTTC | CSAERRSSYNEQFF
TRBJ2-2 | NA | NA | TRBV28 | TGTGCCAGCAGAGTTTTGGGGGCAGGAGGCGCCGGGGAGCTGTTTTTT | CASRVLGAGGAGELFF
TRBJ1-1 | TRBD1 | NA | TRBV6-9 | TGTGCCAGCAGTTACGGGACAGGGGGGTACACTGAAGCTTTCTTT | CASSYGTGGYTEAFF
TRBJ1-1 | NA | few | TRBV5-1 | TGCGCCAGCAGCAAACAGGGTTCTGAAGCTTTCTTT | CASSKQGSEAFF
TRBJ1-2 | NA | once | TRBV20-1 | TGCAGTGCTAGAGATGGCTGGGATGGCTACACCTTC | CSARDGWDGYTF
TRBJ2-5 | NA | NA | TRBV7-9 | TGTGCCAGCAGCTTGAAGGCGAACCAAGAGACCCAGTACTTC | CASSLKANQETQYF
TRBJ2-7 | NA | NA | TRBV20-1 | TGCAGTGCTAGTATACAGGGAGGCTACGAGCAGTACTTC | CSASIQGGYEQYF
TRBJ2-7 | TRBD2 | few | TRBV6-1 | TGTGCCAGCAGTCGCGGACTAGCGGGAGACGTCTACGAGCAGTACTTC | CASSRGLAGDVYEQYF
TRBJ1-2 | NA | few | TRBV7-8 | TGTGCCAGCAGCCGCTCTAGGCAGGTGGATGGCTACACCTTC | CASSRSRQVDGYTF
TRBJ1-3 | NA | NA | TRBV2 | TGTGCCAGCAGTGACTTTCTCTGGAGCCCTGGAAACACCATATATTTT | CASSDFLWSPGNTIYF
TRBJ1-2 | NA | few | TRBV20-1 | TGCAGTGCTAGAGAGGACGGGCTAGGCTACACCTTC | CSAREDGLGYTF
TRBJ1-5 | NA | NA | TRBV15 | TGTGCCACCAGCAGAGATCAGGGCGGACTCGTCGGCAATCAGCCCCAGCATTTT | CATSRDQGGLVGNQPQHF
TRBJ1-1 | NA | many | TRBV19 | TGTGCCAGTAGTATTGGTTCAGGGTCTGAAGCTTTCTTT | CASSIGSGSEAFF